This T cell receptor beta chain was profiled in a study of blood T cells in healthy people across ages. For the second PCR, which ran for 7 to 11 cycles, a sample-barcoded 5' primer and a J-beta primer mix were used. TCRdb itself ran the 5' RACE reads through MiXCR, one entry per CDR3 protein. The data contain about 290,000 distinct CDR3 sequences, 27% of them singletons. Researchers report isolating at least 6 million PBMCs per sample. This clonotype was observed a handful of times. Its specificity is not known. The CDR3 is made up of 15 amino acids. The V gene end was trimmed by 4 bases and the J gene end by 4 bases; junction bases not matched to a gene: 4. Germline values: CDR1 MDHEN, CDR2 SYDVKM. Whole-study results and caveats: From one million sequenced T cells, diversity estimates were lower bounds.

Sequences were obtained from blood. The J gene is TRBJ1-4, the V gene TRBV28; 9 bases are a match to TRBD1. The TCR sequence derives from a woman in her 70s in good health. CDR3 in DNA: TGTGCCAGCAGTTATGGACAGGGGCTTAATGAAAAACTGTTTTTT. Its translation: CASSYGQGLNEKLFF.